The clone carrying this TCR beta chain was detected only a few times. Antigen: not known. This CDR3 is built from 17 residues. In germline, CDR1 is SGHVS, CDR2 FNYEAQ. Trimming shortened V by 2 bases and J by 3 bases, and 19 bases separated the two germline ends. RNA transcripts were the template for amplifying TCR beta CDR3 regions. The HTBI primer set drove a first-round RT-PCR of the TCR CDR3. A single record per CDR3 protein comes from TCRdb applying MiXCR to the multiplex PCR reads. The sample comprises fewer than 500,000 distinct CDR3 sequences, roughly 13% of which are singletons, and around 21% rests with the top ten. This entry belongs to a study of T cells in Graves' hyperthyroidism and ophthalmopathy. Study-wide points: A 13 V-J signature model discriminated ophthalmopathy versus stable hyperthyroidism. Before onset, by a median of around six months, the model predicted ophthalmopathy.

The study enrolled patients aged 18 to 65 with newly diagnosed hyperthyroidism of under 2 months' duration. This receptor was identified in a man aged 25 to 40 with Graves' hyperthyroidism that later progressed to Graves' ophthalmopathy. V is TRBV7-6 and J is TRBJ1-1; possible D gene TRBD1, 5 bases. Sequencing input: blood. The CDR3 DNA is TGTGCCAGCAGCTTATATCAGACAGACCTAGAGGACACTGAAGCTTTCTTT. It codes for CASSLYQTDLEDTEAFF.